The sequence of this TCR beta chain was determined in a study of regulatory T cells in long-lasting Graves disease. This clonotype has a count of ten or more. Its target is unknown. Time point of the sample: newly diagnosed GD, antithyroid drugs for less than 3 months. The authors made the TCR library using RNA they extracted from PBMCs. From each patient, roughly 10 milliliters of peripheral blood was drawn and collected into an EDTA anticoagulant tube. Study-level points and caveats: Newly diagnosed Graves' patients had higher TCR diversity than persistent ones.

The germline gives CDR1 MDHEN, CDR2 SYDVKM. This CDR3 is 12 amino acids long. With 6 bases removed from V and 7 bases from J, the gap between germline ends came to 12 bases. Both iRepertoire HTBI primers and Arm-PCR of CDR3 regions were used to build the TCR beta libraries. TCRdb reprocessed the multiplex PCR reads via MiXCR and lists one record per CDR3 protein. The data show 400,000 to 500,000 distinct CDR3 sequences, 15% to 20% seen once. The data were also submitted as part of a second study, on T cells in Graves' hyperthyroidism and ophthalmopathy.

This chain links TRBV28 with TRBJ1-1; D is uncertain. This receptor was identified in a woman aged 18-30 years with Graves disease. The input for sequencing was peripheral blood mononuclear cells (PBMCs), taken at new diagnosis, from a patient treated with antithyroid drugs. The CDR3 loop is CASSSFRFEAFF. The CDR3, as DNA: TGTGCCAGCAGCTCTTTCAGATTTGAAGCTTTCTTT.